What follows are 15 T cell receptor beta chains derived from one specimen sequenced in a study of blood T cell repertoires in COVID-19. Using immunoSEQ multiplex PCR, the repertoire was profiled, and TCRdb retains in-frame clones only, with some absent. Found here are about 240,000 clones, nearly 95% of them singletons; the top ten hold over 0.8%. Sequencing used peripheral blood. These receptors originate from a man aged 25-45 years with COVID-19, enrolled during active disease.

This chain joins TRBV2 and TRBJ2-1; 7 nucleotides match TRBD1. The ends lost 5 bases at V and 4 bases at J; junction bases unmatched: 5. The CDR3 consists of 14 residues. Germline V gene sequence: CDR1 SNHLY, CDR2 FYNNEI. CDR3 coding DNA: TGTGCCAGCAGTACCGGGACAGCTTACAATGAGCAGTTCTTC. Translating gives CASSTGTAYNEQFF. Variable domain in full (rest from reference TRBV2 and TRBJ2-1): EPEVTQTPSHQVTQMGQEVILRCVPISNHLYFYWYRQILGQKVEFLVSFYNNEISEKSEIFDDQFSVERPDGSNFTLKIRSTKLEDSAMYFCASSTGTAYNEQFFGPGTRLTVL.

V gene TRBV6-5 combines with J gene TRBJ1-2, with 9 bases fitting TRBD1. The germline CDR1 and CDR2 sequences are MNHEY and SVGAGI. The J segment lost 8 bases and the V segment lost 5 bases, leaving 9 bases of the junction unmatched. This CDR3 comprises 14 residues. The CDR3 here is CASSPGTGLNGYTF. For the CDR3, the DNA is TGTGCCAGCAGTCCCGGGACAGGGTTAAACGGCTACACCTTC.

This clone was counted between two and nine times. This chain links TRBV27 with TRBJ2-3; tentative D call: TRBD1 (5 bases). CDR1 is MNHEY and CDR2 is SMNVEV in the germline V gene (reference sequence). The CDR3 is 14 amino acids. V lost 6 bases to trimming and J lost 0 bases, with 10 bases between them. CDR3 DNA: TGTGCCAGCAGAAGACAGATTAGCACAGATACGCAGTATTTT. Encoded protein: CASRRQISTDTQYF.

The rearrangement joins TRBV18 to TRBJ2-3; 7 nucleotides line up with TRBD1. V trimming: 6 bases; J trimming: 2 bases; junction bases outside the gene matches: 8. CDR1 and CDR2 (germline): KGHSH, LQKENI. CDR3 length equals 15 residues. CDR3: CASSRGQVTTDTQYF. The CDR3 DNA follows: TGTGCCAGCTCCCGCGGACAGGTCACCACAGATACGCAGTATTTT.

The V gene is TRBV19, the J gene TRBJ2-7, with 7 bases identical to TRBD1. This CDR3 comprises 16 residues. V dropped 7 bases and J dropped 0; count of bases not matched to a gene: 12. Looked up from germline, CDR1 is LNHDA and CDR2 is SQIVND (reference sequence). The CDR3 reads CASNNLGQLPSYEQYF. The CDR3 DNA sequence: TGTGCCAGTAATAACCTGGGACAGCTGCCCTCCTACGAGCAGTACTTC.

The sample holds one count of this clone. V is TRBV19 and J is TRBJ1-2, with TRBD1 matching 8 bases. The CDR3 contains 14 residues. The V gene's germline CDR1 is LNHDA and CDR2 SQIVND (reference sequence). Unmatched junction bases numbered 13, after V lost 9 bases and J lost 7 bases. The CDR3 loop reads CASQARTGSFGYTF. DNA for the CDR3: TGTGCCAGCCAAGCCCGGACAGGGTCATTTGGCTACACCTTC.

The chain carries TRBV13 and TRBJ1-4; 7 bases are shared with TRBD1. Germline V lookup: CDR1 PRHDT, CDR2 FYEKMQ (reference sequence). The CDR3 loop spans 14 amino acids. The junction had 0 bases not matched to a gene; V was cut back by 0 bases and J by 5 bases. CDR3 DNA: TGTGCCAGCAGCTTAGGAGGGGGCAATGAAAAACTGTTTTTT. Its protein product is CASSLGGGNEKLFF. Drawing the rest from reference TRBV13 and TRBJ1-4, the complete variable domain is AAGVIQSPRHLIKEKRETATLKCYPIPRHDTVYWYQQGPGQDPQFLISFYEKMQSDKGSIPDRFSAQQFSDYHSELNMSSLELGDSALYFCASSLGGGNEKLFFGSGTQLSVL.

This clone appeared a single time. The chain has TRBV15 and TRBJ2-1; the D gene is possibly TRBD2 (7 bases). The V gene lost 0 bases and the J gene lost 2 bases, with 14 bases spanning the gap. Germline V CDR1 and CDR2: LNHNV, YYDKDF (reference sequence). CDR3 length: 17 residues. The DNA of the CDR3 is TGTGCCACCAGCAGAGATTTATCGGGGGGCACCTACAATGAGCAGTTCTTC. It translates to CATSRDLSGGTYNEQFF.

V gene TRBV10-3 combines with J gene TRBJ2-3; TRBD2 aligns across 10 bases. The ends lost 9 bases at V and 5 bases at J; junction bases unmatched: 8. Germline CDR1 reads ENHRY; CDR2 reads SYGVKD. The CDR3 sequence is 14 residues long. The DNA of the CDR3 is TGTGCCATTAAAACTAGCGGGGATGTAGATACGCAGTATTTT. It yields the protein CAIKTSGDVDTQYF.

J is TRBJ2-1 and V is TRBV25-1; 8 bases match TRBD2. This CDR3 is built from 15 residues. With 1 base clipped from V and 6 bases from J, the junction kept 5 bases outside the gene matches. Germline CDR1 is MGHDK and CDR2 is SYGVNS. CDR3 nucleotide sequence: TGTGCCAGCAGTGAATCAAGCGGGGGTCCCAATGAGCAGTTCTTC. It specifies CASSESSGGPNEQFF.

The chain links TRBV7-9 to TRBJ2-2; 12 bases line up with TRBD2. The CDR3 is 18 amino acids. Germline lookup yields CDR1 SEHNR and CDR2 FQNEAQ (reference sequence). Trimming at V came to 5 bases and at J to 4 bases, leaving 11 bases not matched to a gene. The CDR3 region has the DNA TGTGCCAGCAGCCCTCCGACTAGCGGGGGAGGAAGCACCGGGGAGCTGTTTTTT. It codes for CASSPPTSGGGSTGELFF.

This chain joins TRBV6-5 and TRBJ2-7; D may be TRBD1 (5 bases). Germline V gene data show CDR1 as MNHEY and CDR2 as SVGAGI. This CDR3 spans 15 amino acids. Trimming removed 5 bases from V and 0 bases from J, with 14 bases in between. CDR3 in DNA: TGTGCCAGCAGTAGGACACCTGTTCGCTCCTACGAGCAGTACTTC. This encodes CASSRTPVRSYEQYF.

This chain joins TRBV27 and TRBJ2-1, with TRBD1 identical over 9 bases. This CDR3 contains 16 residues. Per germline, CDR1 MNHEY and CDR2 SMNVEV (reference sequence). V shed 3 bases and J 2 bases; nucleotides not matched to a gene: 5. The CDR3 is CASSFPGTGPYNEQFF. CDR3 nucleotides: TGTGCCAGCAGTTTTCCCGGGACAGGGCCCTACAATGAGCAGTTCTTC.

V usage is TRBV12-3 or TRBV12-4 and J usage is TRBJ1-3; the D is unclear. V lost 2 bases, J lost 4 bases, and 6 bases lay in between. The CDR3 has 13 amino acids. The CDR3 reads CASSLSVGNTIYF. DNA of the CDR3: TGTGCCAGCAGTTTATCGGTGGGAAACACCATATATTTT.

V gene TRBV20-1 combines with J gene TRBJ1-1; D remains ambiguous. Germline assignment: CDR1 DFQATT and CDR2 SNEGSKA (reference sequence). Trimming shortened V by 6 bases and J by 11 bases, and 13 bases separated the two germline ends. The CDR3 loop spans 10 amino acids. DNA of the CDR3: TGCAGTGCGGAGGGTGGGCCGGCTTTCTTT. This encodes CSAEGGPAFF.